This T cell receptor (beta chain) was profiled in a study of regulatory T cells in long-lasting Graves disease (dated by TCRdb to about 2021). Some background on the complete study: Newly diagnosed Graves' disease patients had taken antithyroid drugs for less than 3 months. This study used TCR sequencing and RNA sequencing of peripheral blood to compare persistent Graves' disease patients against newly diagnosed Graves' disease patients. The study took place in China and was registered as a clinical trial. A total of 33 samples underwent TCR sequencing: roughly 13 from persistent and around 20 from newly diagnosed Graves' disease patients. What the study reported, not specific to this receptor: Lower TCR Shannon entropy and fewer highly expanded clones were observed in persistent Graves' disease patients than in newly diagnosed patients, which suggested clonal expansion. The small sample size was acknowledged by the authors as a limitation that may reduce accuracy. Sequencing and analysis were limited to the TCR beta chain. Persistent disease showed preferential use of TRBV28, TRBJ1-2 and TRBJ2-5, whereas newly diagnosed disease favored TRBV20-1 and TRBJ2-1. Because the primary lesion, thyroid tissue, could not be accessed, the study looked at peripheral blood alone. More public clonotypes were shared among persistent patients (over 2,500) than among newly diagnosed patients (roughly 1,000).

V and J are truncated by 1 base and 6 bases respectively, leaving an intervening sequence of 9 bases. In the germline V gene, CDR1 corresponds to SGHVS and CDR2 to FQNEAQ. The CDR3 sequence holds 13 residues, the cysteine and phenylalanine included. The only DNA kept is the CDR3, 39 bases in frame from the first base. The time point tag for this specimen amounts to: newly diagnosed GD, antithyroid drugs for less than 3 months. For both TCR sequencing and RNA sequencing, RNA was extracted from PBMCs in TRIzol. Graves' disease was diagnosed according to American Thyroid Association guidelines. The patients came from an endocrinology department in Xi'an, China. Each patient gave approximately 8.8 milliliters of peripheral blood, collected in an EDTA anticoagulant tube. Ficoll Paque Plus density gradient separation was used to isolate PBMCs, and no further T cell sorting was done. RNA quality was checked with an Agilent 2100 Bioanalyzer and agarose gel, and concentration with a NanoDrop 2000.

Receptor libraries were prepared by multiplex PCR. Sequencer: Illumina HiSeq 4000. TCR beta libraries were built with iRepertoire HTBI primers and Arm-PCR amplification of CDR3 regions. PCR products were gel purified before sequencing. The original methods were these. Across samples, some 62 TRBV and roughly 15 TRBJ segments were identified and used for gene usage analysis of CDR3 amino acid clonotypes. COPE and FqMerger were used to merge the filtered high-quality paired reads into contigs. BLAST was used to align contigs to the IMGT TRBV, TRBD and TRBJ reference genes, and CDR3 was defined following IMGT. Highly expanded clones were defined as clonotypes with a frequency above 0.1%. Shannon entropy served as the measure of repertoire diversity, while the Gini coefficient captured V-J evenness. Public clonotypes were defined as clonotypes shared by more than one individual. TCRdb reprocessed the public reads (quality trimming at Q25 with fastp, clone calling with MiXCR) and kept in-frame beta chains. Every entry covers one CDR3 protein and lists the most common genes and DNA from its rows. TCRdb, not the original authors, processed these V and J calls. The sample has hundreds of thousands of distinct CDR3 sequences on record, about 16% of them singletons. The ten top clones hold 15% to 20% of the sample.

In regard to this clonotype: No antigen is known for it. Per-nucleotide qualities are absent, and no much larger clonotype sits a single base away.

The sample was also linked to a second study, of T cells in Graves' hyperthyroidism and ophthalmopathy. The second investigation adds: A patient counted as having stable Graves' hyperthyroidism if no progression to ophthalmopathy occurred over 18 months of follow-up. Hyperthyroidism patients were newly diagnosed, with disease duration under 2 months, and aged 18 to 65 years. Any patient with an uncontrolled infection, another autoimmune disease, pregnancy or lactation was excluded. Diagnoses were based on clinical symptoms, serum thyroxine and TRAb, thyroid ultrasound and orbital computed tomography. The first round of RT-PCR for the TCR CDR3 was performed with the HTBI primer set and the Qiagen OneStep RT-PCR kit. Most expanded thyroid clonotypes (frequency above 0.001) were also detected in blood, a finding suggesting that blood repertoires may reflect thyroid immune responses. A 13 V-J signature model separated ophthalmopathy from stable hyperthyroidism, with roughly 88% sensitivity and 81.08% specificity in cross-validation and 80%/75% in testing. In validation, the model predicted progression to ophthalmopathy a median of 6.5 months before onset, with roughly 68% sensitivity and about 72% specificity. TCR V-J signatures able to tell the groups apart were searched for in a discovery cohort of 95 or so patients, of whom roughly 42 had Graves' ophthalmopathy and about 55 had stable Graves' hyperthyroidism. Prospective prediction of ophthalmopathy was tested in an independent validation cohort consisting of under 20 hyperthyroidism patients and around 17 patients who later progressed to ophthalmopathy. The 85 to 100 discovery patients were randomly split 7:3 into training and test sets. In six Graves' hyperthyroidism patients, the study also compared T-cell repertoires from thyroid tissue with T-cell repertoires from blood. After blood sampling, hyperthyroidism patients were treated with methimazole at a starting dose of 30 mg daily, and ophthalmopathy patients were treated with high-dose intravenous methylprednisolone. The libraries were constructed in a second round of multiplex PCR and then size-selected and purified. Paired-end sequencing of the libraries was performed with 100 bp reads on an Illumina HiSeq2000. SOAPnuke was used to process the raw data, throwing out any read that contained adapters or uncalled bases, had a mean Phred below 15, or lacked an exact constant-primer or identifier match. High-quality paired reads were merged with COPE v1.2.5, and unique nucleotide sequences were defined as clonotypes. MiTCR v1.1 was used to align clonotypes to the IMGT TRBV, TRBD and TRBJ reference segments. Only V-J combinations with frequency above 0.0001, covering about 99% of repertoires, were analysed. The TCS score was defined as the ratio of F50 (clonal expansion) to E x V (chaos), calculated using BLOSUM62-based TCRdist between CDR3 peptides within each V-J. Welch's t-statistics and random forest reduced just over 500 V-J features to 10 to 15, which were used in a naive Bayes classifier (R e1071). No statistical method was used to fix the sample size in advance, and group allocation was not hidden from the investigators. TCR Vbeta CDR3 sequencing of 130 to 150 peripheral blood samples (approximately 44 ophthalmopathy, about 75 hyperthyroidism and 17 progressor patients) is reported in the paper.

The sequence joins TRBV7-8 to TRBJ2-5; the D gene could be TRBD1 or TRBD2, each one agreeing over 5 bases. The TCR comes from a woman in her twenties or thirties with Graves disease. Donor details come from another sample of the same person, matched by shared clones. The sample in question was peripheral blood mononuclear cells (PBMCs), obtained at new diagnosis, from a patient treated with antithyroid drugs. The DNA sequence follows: TGTGCCAGCAGCTTAGGAGGGGAAAAGACCCAGTACTTC. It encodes CASSLGGEKTQYF.